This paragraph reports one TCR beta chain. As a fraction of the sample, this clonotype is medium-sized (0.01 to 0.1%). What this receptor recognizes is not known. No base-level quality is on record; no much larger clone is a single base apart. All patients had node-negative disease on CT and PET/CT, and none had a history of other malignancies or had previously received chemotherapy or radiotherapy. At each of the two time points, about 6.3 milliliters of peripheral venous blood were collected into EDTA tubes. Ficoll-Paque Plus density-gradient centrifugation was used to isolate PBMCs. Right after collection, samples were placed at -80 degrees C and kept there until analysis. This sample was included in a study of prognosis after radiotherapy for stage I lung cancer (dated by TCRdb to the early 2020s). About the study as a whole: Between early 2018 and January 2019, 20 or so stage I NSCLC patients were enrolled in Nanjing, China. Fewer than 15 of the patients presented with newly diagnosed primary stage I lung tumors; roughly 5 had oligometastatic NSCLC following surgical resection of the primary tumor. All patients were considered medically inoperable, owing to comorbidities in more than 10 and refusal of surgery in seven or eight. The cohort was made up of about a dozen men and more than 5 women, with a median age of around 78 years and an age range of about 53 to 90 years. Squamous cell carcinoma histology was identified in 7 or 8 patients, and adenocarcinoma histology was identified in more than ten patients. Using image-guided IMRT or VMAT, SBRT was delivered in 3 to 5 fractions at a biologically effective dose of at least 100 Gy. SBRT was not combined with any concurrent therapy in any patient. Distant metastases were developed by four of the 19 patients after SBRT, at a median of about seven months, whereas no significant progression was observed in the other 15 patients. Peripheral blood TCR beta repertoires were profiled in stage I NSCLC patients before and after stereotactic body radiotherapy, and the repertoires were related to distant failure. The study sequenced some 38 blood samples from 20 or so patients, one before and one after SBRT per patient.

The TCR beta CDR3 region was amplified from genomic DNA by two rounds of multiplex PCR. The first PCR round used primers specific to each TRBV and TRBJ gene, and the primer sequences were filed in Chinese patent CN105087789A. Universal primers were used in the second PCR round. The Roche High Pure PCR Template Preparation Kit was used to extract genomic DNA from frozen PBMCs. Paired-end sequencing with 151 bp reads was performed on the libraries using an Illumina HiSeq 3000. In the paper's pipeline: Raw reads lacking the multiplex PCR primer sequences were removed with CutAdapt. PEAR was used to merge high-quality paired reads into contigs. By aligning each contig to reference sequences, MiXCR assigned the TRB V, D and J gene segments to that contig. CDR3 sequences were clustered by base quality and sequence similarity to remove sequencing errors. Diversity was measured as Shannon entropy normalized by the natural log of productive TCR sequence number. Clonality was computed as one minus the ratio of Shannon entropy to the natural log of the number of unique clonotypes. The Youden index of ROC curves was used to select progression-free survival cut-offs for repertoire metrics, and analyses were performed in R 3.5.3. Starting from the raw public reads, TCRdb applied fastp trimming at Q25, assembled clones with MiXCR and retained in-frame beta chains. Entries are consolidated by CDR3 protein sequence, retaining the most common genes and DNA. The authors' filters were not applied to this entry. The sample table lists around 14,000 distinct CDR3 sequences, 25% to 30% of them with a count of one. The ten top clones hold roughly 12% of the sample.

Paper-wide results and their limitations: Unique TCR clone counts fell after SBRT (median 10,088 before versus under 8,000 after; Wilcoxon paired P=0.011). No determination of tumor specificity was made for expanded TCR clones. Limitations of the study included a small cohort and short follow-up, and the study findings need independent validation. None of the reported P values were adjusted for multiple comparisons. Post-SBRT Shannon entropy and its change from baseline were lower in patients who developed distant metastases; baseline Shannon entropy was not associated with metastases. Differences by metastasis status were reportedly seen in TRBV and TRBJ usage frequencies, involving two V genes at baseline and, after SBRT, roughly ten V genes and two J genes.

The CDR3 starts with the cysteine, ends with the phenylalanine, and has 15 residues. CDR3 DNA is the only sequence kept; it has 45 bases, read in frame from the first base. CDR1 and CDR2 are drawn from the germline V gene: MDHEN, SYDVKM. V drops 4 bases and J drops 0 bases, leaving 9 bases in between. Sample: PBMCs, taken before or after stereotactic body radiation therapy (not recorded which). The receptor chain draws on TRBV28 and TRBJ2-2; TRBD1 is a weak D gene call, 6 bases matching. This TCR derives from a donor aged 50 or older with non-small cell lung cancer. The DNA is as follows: TGTGCCAGCAGTTGGACAGCTTCGAACACCGGGGAGCTGTTTTTT. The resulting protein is CASSWTASNTGELFF.